This T cell receptor beta chain was profiled in a study of shared clonotypes between healthy human individuals. Study background: The study drew on a couple of women and a few men aged 18 to 49 as donors. Study conclusions and caveats: Donor clonotype sharing was expected to depend on sequencing depth. The low donor count limited represented genetic and exposure-history diversity.

Germline V gene sequence: CDR1 SNHLY, CDR2 FYNNEI. CDR3 length: 14 residues. About this clone itself: Its antigen is not known.

Clones were sequenced by immunoSEQ multiplex PCR, and TCRdb holds only the in-frame ones, with some missing. In the table there are fewer than 650,000 clones, 76% of which are singletons. Sequenced: PBMCs. V gene TRBV2 combines with J gene TRBJ2-5; 7 bases match TRBD2. The DNA end lines up better with TRBJ2-7; the J call may be wrong. The source of this sequence is a woman in her thirties or forties in good health. Some clones in this sample may be carry-over from other donors' samples. CDR3 nucleotide sequence: TGTGCCAGCTTGTGGGGGACTAACTCCTACGAGCAGTACTTC. It codes for CASLWGTNSYEQYF.